This is a list of T cell receptor beta chains from one sample in a study of technical replicates of blood from several donors. Method: immunoSEQ multiplex PCR; TCRdb's copy keeps in-frame clones and lacks some. The sample has about 68,000 clones, around 97% seen once. Material for sequencing was T cells isolated from PBMCs. These receptors originate from a human donor in good health. Each CDR3 is given with its conserved first and last residue. The D gene is left open where the match is weak. The size field is filled for only some rows; it gives once, few, many or a size class.

j_call	clone_size	v_call	d_call	cdr3_nt	cdr3_aa
TRBJ2-1	NA	TRBV5-6	TRBD2	TGTGCCAGCAGCTCTAGCGGGAGCATCTTAGATGAGCAGTTCTTC	CASSSSGSILDEQFF
TRBJ2-7	NA	TRBV11-2	NA	TGTGCCAGCAGCTTAGTGTCTGGGGGCAGGTACGAGCAGTACTTC	CASSLVSGGRYEQYF
TRBJ2-2	NA	TRBV5-4	TRBD2	TGTGCCAGCAGCACGGGACTAGCGGGCACCGGGGAGCTGTTTTTT	CASSTGLAGTGELFF
TRBJ2-5	NA	TRBV25-1	TRBD2	TGTGCCAGCAGTGGACTAGCGGAAGAGACCCAGTACTTC	CASSGLAEETQYF
TRBJ1-1	NA	TRBV5-1	NA	TGCGCCAGCAGCTTGCAGGGGAACACTGAAGCTTTCTTT	CASSLQGNTEAFF
TRBJ1-5	NA	TRBV19	TRBD1	TGTGCCAGTAGTATAAAGGCAGGGGGGTTGGATCAGCCCCAGCATTTT	CASSIKAGGLDQPQHF
TRBJ2-1	once	TRBV7-9	TRBD2	TGTGCCAGCAGCTTGTTAAGTTTCGGGAGCGGGAGTGAGCAGTTCTTC	CASSLLSFGSGSEQFF
TRBJ2-7	NA	TRBV4-1	TRBD2	TGCGCCAGCAGCCAAGATCGGCGGGAGGGATACGAGCAGTACTTC	CASSQDRREGYEQYF
TRBJ1-1	NA	TRBV6-1	NA	TGTGCCAGCAGCCCCTGGGGGAGGATGAACACTGAAGCTTTCTTT	CASSPWGRMNTEAFF
TRBJ1-3	once	TRBV4-2	NA	TGTGCCAGCAGCCAAGACAGGCAGCACACCATATATTTT	CASSQDRQHTIYF
TRBJ2-7	NA	TRBV27	TRBD1	TGTGCCAGCAGTACTGACAGGGAAGCTGGGGAGCAGTACTTC	CASSTDREAGEQYF
TRBJ2-7	NA	TRBV4-2	TRBD1	TGTGCCAGCAGCTTCAGGGACAGCTCCTACGAGCAGTACTTC	CASSFRDSSYEQYF
TRBJ2-1	NA	TRBV19	NA	TGTGCCAGTAAGGGCTATTCGGAGGAGGAGGGAAATGAGCAGTTCTTC	CASKGYSEEEGNEQFF
TRBJ2-7	NA	TRBV27	TRBD2	TGTGCCAGCAGTCCCCTCGAAGTTGGCAGCGGGATGAGAGAGCAGTACTTC	CASSPLEVGSGMREQYF
TRBJ2-1	NA	TRBV5-1	TRBD1	TGCGCCAGCAGTTCACCGGGACAGGCCTACAATGAGCAGTTCTTC	CASSSPGQAYNEQFF